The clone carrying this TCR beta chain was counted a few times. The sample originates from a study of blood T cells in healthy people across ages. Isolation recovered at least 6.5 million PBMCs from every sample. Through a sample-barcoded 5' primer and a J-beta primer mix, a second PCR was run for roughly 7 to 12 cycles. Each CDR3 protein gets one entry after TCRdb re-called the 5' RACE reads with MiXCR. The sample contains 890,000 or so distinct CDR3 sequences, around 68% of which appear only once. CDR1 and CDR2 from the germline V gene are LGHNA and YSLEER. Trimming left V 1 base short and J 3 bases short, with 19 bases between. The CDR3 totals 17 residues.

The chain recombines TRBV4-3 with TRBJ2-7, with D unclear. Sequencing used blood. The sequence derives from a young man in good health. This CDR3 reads CASSQAPDRAHRYEQYF. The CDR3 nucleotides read TGCGCCAGCAGCCAAGCGCCCGACCGCGCTCACCGCTACGAGCAGTACTTC.